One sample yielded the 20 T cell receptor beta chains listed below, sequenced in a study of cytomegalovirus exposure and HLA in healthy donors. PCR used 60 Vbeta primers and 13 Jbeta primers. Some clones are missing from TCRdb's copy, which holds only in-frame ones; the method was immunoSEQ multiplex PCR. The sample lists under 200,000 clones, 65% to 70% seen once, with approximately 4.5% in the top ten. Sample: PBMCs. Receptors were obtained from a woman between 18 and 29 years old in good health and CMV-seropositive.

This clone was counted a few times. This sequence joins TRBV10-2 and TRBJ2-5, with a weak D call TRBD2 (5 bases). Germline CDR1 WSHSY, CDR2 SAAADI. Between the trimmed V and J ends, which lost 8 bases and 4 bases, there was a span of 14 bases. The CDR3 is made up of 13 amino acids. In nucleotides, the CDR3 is TGCGCCAGCTCATTCAGTCGGGGAGAGACCCAGTACTTC. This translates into CASSFSRGETQYF.

The CDR3 is CASSLALAGGRYEQFF. CDR3 sequence (DNA): TGCGCCAGCAGCTTGGCACTAGCGGGGGGGAGGTATGAGCAGTTCTTC. The chain uses TRBV5-1 and TRBJ2-1; 13 bases agree with TRBD2. This CDR3 comprises 16 residues. CDR1 SGHRS and CDR2 YFSETQ come from the germline V gene. V was clipped by 0 bases and J by 8 bases; unmatched bases: 5.

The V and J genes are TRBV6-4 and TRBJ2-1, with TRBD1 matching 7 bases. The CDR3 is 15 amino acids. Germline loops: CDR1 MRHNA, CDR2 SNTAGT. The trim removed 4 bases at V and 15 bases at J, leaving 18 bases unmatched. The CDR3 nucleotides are TGTGCCAGCAGTGGACAGGGTGCGCTTGTCCACTTTCCGTTCTTC. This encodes CASSGQGALVHFPFF.

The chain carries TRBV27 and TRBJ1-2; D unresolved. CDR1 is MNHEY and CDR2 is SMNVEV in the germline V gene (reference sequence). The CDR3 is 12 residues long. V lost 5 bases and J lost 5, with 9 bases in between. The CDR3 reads CASSATGYGYTF. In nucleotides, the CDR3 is TGTGCCAGCAGTGCGACGGGTTATGGCTACACCTTC.

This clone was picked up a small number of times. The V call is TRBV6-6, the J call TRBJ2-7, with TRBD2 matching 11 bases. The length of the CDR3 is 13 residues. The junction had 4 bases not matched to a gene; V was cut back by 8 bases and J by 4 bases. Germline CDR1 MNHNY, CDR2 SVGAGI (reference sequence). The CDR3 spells CASSSGGWYEQYF. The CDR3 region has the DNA TGTGCCAGCTCTAGCGGGGGGTGGTACGAGCAGTACTTC.

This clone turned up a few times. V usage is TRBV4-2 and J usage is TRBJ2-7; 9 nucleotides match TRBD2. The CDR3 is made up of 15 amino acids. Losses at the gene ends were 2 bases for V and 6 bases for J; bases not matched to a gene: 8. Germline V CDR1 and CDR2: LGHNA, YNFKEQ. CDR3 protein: CASSQWAGTSSEQYF. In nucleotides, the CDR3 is TGTGCCAGCAGCCAATGGGCCGGGACTAGCTCCGAGCAGTACTTC.

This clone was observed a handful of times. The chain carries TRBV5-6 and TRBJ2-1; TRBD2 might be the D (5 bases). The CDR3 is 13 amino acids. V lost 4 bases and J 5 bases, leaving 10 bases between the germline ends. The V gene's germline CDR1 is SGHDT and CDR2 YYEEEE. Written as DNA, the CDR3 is TGTGCCAGCAGCGGGGTGGGAGACAATGAGCAGTTCTTC. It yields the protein CASSGVGDNEQFF.

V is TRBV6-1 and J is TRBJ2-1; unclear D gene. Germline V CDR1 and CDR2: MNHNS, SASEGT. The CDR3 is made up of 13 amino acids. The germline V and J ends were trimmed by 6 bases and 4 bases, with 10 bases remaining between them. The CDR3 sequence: CASSAVGYNEQFF. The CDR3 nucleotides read TGTGCCAGCAGCGCCGTCGGGTACAATGAGCAGTTCTTC.

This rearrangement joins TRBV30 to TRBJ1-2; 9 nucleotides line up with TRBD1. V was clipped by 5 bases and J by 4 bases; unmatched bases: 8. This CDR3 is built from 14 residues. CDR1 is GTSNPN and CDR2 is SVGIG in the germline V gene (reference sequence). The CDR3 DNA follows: TGTGCCTGGGTACTACAGGGGGCCCCCTATGGCTACACCTTC. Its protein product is CAWVLQGAPYGYTF.

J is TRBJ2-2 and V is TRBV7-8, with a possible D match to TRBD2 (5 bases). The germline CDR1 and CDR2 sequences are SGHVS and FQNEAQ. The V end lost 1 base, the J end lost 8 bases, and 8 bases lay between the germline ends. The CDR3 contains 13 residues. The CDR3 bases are TGTGCCAGCAGCTTAGGCGGAGGAGGGGAGCTGTTTTTT. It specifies CASSLGGGGELFF.

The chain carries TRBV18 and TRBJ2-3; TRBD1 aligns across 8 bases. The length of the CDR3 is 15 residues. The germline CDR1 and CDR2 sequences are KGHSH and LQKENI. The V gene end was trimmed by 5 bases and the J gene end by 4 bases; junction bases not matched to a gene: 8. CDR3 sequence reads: CASSKGQAFADTQYF. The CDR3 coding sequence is TGTGCCAGCTCAAAGGGACAGGCCTTTGCAGATACGCAGTATTTT.

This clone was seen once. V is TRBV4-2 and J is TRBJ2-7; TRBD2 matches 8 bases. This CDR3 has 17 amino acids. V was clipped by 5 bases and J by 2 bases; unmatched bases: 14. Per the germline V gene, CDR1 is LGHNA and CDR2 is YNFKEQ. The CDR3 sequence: CASSGTVAGGLTYEQYF. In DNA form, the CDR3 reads TGTGCCAGCAGCGGGACTGTGGCGGGGGGACTAACCTACGAGCAGTACTTC.

For the CDR3, the DNA is TGTGCCAGCAGCTTAATGAGTATGCAGGGTGGAGCATATGGAAACACCATATATTTT. It specifies CASSLMSMQGGAYGNTIYF. This sequence joins TRBV7-2 and TRBJ1-3; possibly TRBD1 for D (5 bases). Trimming stripped 2 bases from V and 3 bases from J, with 23 bases between. The CDR3 is made up of 19 amino acids. CDR1 is SGHTA and CDR2 is FQGNSA in the germline V gene.

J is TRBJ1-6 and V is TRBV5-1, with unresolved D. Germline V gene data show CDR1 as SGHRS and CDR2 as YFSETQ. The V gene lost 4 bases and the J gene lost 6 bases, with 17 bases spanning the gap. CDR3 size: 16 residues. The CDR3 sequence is CASSSPVWGGNSPLHF. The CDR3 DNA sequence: TGCGCCAGCAGCAGCCCCGTGTGGGGAGGTAATTCACCCCTCCACTTT.

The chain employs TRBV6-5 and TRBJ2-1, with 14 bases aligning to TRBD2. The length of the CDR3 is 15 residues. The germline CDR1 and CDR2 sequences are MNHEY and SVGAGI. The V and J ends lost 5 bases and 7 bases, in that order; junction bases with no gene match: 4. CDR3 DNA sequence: TGTGCCAGCAGTCGACTAGCGGGAGGGCCTAATGAGCAGTTCTTC. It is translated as CASSRLAGGPNEQFF.

The CDR3 is CAWSWRPLATEAFF. Here the CDR3 DNA reads TGTGCCTGGAGTTGGAGGCCGCTGGCGACTGAAGCTTTCTTT. V and J are TRBV30 and TRBJ1-1; D unclear. Deletions cut 2 bases from V and 5 bases from J, with 15 bases between. CDR3 size: 14 residues. Germline CDR1 is GTSNPN and CDR2 is SVGIG (reference sequence).

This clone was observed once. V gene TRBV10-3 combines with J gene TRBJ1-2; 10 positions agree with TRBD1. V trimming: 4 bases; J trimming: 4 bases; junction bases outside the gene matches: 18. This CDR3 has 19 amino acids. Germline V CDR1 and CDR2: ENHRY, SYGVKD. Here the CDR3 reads CAISVRLWDDRGRPYGYTF. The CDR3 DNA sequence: TGTGCCATCAGTGTGCGGTTGTGGGACGACAGGGGGCGGCCCTATGGCTACACCTTC.

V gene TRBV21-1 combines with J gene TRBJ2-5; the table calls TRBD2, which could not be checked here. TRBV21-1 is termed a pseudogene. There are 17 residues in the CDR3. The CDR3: CASSKTGSERFQETQYF. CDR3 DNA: TGTGCCAGCAGCAAAACTGGGTCGGAGCGGTTCCAAGAGACCCAGTACTTC.

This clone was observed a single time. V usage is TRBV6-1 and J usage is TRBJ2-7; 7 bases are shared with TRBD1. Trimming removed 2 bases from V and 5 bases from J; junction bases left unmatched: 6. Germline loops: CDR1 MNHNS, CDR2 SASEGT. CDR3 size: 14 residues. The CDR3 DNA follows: TGTGCCAGCAGTGAAACAGGGGTGAGGAACGAGCAGTACTTC. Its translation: CASSETGVRNEQYF.

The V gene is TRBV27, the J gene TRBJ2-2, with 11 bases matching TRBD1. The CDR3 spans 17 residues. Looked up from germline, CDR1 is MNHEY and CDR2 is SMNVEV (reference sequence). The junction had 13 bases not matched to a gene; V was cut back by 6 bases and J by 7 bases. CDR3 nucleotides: TGTGCCAGCAGATCTACGCGGACAGGGGGCGGTGGCGGGGAGCTGTTTTTT. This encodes CASRSTRTGGGGGELFF.